This entry describes one T cell receptor beta chain. Its antigen is undetermined. Here immunoSEQ multiplex PCR was the method, and the copy in TCRdb shows in-frame clones only, minus some. The sample shows about 4,600 clones, approximately 61% of them seen only once. This sample is part of a study of CD8 T cell repertoires and HIV-1 epitope variants. Background on the study: Twenty-five autologous and known Gag and Nef epitope variant peptides each stimulated T cells separately. T cells were cultured for 10 days with cytokines added on days 3 and 7.

Whole-study findings and limits: Nine or ten antigen-specific TCR beta clonotypes were found; roughly six seemed cross-reactive to variants.

The receptor's source is a male donor with HIV. Sequenced: cultured CD8+ T cells derived from PBMCs.

CDR3 protein: CASSVENLAWDNTDTQYF. CDR3 DNA: TGTGCCAGCAGCGTAGAAAACCTAGCATGGGACAACACAGATACGCAGTATTTT. The rearrangement uses TRBV9 and TRBJ2-3, with a weak D call TRBD1 (6 bases). The CDR3 covers 18 residues. The V and J ends lost 0 bases and 2 bases respectively, with 19 bases between them. The V gene's germline CDR1 is SGDLS and CDR2 YYNGEE.